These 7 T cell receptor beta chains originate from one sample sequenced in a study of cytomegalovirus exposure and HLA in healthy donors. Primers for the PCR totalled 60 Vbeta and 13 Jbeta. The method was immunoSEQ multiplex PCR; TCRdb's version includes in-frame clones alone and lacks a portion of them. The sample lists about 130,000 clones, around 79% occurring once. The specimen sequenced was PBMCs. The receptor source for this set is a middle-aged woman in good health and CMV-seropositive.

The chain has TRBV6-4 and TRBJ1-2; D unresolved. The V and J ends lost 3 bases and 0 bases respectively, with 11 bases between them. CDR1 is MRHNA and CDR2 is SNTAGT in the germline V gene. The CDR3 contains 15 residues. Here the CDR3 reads CASSEEAETNYGYTF. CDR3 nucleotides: TGTGCCAGCAGTGAAGAGGCCGAAACTAACTATGGCTACACCTTC.

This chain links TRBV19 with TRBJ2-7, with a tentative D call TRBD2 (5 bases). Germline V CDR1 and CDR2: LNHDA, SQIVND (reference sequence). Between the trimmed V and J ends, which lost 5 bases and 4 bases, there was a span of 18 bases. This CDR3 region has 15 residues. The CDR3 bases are TGTGCCAGTAGTCAGAGCGGCCCTGTGGGGTACGAGCAGTACTTC. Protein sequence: CASSQSGPVGYEQYF.

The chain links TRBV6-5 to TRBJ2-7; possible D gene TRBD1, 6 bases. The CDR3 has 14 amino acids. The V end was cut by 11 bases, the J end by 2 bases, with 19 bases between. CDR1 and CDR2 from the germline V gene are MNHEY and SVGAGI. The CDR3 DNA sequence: TGTGCCCCCCTAGGACAGACGAGCCCCTACGAGCAGTACTTC. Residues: CAPLGQTSPYEQYF.

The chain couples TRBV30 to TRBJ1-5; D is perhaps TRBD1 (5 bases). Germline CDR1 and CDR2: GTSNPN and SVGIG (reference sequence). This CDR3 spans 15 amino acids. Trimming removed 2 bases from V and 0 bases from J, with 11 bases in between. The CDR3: CAWSRRQNSNQPQHF. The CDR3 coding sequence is TGTGCCTGGAGTCGGCGACAGAATAGCAATCAGCCCCAGCATTTT.

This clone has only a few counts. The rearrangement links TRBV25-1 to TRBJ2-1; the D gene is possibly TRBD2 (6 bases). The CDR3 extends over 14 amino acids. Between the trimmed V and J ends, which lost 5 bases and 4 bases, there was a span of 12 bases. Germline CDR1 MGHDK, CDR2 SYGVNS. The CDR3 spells CASSREALYNEQFF. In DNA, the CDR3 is TGTGCCAGCAGTAGGGAGGCCCTGTACAATGAGCAGTTCTTC.

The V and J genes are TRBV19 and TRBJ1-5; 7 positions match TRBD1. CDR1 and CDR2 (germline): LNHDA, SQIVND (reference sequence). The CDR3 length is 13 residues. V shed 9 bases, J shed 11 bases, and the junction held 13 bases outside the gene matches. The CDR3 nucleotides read TGTGCCAGCGGTTGGGGACAGAGATCCTCCCAGCATTTT. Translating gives CASGWGQRSSQHF.

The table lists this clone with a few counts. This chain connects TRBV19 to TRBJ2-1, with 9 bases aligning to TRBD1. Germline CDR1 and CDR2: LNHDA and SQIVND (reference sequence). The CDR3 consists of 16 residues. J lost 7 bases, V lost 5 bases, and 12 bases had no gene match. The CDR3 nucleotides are TGTGCCAGTAGTGGACTCCCGGGACAGGGTAAAAATGAGCAGTTCTTC. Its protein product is CASSGLPGQGKNEQFF.